This T cell receptor beta chain derives from a study of blood T cell repertoires in COVID-19. This CDR3 spans 15 amino acids. Trimming cost V 5 bases and J 1 base, with 9 bases left between them. In germline, CDR1 is MNHEY, CDR2 SMNVEV (reference sequence). This table comes from immunoSEQ multiplex PCR, and its TCRdb copy is limited to in-frame clones, with some not included. This sample has 150,000 to 250,000 clones; approximately 84% occur once, and the top ten carry approximately 7.2%. This TCR was sampled from a human donor with acute or convalescent COVID-19. The donor label of this sample is uncertain. The rearrangement joins TRBV27 to TRBJ2-6; tentative D call: TRBD1 (6 bases). The sample consisted of peripheral blood. For the CDR3, the DNA is TGTGCCAGCAGTGAAGGGGGTTCTGGGGCCAACGTCCTGACTTTC. Protein product: CASSEGGSGANVLTF.